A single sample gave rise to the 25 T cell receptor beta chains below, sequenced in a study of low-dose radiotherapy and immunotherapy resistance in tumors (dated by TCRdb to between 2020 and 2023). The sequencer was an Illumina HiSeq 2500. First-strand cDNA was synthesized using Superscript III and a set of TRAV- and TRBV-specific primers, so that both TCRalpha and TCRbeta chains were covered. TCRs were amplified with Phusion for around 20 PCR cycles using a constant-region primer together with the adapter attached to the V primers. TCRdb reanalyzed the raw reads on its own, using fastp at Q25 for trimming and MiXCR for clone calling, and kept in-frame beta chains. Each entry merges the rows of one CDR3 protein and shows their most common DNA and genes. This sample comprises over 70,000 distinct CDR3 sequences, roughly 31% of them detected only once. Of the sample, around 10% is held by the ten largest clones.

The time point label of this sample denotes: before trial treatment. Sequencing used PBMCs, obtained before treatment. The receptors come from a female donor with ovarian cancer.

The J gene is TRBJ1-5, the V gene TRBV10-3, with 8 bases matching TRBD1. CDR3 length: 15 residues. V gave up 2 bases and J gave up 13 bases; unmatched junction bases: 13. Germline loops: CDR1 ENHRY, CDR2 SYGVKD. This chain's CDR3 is CAISEGTGGQPQQHF. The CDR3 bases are TGTGCCATCAGTGAGGGCACAGGGGGTCAGCCCCAGCAGCATTTT.

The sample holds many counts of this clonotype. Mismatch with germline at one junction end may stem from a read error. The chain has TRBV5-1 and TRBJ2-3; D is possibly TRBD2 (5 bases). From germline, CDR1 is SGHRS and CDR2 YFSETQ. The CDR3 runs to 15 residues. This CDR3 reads CASSSLVAVTDTQYF. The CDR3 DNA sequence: TGTGCCAGCAGCTCACTAGTGGCGGTCACAGATACGCAGTATTTT.

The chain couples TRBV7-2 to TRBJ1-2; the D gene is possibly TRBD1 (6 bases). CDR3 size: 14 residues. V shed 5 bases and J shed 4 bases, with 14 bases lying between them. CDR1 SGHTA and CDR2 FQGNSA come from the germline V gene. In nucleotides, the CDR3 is TGTGCCAGCAGCCCACCGAGGGGGGGCTATGGCTACACCTTC. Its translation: CASSPPRGGYGYTF.

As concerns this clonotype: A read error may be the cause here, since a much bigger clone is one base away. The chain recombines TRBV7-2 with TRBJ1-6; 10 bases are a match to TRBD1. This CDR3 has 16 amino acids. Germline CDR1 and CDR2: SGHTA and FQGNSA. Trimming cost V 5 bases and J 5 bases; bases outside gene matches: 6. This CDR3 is CASSPGTGADNSPLHF. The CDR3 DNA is TGTGCCAGCAGCCCCGGGACAGGGGCAGATAATTCACCCCTCCACTTT.

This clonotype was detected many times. The CDR3, as DNA: TGTGCCAGCAGCCAAGACAGGGGATCGGCAGATACGCAGTATTTT. It translates to CASSQDRGSADTQYF. The J gene is TRBJ2-3, the V gene TRBV3-1, with a possible D match to TRBD1 (6 bases). The CDR3 spans 15 residues. Germline lookup yields CDR1 LGHDT and CDR2 YNNKEL (reference sequence). Trimming cost V 0 bases and J 4 bases, with 11 bases left between them.

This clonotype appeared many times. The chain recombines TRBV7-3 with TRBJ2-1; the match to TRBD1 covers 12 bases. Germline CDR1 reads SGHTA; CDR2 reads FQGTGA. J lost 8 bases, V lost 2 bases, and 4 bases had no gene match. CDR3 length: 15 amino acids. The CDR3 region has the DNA TGTGCCAGCAGCTTACGGGACAGGGGGCAGGATGAGCAGTTCTTC. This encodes CASSLRDRGQDEQFF.

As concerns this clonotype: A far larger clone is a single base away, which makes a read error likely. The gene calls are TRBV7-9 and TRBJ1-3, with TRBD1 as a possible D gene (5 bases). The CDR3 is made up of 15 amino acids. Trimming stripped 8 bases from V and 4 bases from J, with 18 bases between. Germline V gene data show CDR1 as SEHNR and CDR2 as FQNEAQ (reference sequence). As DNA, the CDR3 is TGTGCCAGCGGCCCCAGGGAGGTGGGAGGAAACACCATATATTTT. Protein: CASGPREVGGNTIYF.

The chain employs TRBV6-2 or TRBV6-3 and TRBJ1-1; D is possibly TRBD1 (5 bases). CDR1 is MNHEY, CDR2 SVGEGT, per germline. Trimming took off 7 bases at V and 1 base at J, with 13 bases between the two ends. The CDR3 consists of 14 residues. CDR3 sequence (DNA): TGTGCCAGCAAGATGACAGAGCAGAACACTGAAGCTTTCTTT. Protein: CASKMTEQNTEAFF.

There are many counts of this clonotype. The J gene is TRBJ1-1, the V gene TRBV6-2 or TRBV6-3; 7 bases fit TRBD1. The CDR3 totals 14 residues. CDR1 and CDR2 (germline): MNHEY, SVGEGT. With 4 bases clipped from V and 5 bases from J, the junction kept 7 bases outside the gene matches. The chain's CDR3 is CASSWRQGGTEAFF. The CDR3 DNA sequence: TGTGCCAGCAGTTGGAGACAGGGAGGGACTGAAGCTTTCTTT.

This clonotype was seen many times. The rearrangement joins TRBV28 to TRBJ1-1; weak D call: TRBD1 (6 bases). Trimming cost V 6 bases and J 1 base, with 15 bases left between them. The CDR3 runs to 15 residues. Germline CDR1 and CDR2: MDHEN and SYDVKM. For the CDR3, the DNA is TGTGCCAGCAGCGCAATCAAAGGGGGGAACACTGAAGCTTTCTTT. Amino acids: CASSAIKGGNTEAFF.

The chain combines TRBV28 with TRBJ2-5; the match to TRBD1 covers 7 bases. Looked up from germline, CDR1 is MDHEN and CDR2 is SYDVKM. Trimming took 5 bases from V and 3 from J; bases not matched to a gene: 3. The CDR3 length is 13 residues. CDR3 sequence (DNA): TGTGCCAGCAGTATCGACAGGGAAGAGACCCAGTACTTC. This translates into CASSIDREETQYF. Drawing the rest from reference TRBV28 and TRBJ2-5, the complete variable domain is DVKVTQSSRYLVKRTGEKVFLECVQDMDHENMFWYRQDPGLGLRLIYFSYDVKMKEKGDIPEGYSVSREKKERFSLILESASTNQTSMYLCASSIDREETQYFGPGTRLLVL.

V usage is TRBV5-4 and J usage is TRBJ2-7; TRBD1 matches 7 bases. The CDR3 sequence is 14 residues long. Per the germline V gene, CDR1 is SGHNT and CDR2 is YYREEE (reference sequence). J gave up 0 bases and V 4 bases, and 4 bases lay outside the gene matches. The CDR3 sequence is CASSRGQDSYEQYF. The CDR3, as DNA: TGTGCCAGCAGCAGAGGACAGGACTCCTACGAGCAGTACTTC.

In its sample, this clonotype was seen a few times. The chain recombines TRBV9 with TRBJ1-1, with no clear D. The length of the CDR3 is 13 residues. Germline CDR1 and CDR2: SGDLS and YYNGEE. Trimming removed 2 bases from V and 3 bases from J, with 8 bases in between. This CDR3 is CASSVVLDTEAFF. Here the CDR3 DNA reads TGTGCCAGCAGCGTTGTCTTGGACACTGAAGCTTTCTTT.

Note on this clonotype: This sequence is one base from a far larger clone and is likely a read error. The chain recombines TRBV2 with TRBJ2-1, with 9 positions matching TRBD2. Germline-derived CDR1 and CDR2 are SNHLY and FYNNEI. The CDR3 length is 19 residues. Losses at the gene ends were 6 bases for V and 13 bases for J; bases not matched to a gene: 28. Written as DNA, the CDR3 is TGTGCCAGCAGGGCCGAGAAGACTAGCGGAATCCTAGCCAAAAACATTCAGTTCTTC. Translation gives CASRAEKTSGILAKNIQFF.

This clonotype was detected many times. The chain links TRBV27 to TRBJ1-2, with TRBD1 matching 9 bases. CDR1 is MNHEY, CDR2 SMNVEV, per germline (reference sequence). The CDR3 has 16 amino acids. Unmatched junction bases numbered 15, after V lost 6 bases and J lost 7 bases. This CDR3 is CASRPGTGQGLAGYTF. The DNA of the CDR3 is TGTGCCAGCAGACCTGGGACAGGGCAGGGTTTGGCTGGCTACACCTTC.

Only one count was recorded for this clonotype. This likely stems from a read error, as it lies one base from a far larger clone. The CDR3 DNA reads as TGTGCCAGCATCCCCCTTGGGAGGGGGAAAGAGACCCAGTTCTTC. This translates into CASIPLGRGKETQFF. This sequence joins TRBV5-3 and TRBJ2-1, with TRBD2 as a possible D gene (7 bases). TRBV5-3 belongs to the ORF category, with a function that is uncertain. The germline V and J ends were trimmed by 8 bases and 13 bases, with 28 bases remaining between them. The CDR3 sequence is 15 residues long.

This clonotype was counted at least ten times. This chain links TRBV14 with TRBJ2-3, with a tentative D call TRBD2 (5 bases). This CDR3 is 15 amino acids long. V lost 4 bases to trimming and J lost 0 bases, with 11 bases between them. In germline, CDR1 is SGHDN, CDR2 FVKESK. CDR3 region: CASSRSGPSTDTQYF. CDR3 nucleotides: TGTGCCAGCAGCCGAAGCGGCCCTAGCACAGATACGCAGTATTTT.

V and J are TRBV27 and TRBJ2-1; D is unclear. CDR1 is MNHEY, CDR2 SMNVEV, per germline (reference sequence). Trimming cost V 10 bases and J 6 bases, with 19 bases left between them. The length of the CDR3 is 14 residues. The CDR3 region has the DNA TGTGCCACGCGAAGTACAGAGTTTTTCAATGAGCAGTTCTTC. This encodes CATRSTEFFNEQFF.

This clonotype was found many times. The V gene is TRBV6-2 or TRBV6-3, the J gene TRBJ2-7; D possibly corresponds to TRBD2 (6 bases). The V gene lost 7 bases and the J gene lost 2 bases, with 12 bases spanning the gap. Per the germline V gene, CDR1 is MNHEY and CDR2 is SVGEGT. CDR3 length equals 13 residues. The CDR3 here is CASILAFPYEQYF. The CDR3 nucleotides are TGTGCCAGCATTCTAGCGTTTCCCTACGAGCAGTACTTC.

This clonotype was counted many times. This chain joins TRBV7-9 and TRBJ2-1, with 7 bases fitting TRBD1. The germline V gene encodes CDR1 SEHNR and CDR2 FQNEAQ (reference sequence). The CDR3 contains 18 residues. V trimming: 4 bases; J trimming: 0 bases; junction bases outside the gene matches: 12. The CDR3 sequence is CASSSIGTVPSSYNEQFF. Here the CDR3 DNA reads TGTGCCAGCAGCTCGATCGGGACAGTTCCGAGCTCCTACAATGAGCAGTTCTTC.

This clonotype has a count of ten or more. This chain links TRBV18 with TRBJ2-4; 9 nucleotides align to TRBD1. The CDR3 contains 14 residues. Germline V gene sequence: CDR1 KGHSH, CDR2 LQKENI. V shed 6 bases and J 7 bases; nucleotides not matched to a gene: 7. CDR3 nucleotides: TGTGCCAGCTCCACGGGACAGGGTTGGAACATTCAGTACTTC. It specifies CASSTGQGWNIQYF.

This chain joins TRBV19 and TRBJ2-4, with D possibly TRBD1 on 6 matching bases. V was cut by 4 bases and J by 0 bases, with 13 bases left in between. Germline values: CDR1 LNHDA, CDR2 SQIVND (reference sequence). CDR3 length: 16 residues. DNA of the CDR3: TGTGCCAGTAGTACATTATACAGGGAAGCCAAAAACATTCAGTACTTC. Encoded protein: CASSTLYREAKNIQYF.

The CDR3 DNA reads as TGTGCCATCAGTGATTACAGCCGACGGGGGAACACTGAAGCTTTCTTT. Its protein product is CAISDYSRRGNTEAFF. V usage is TRBV10-3 and J usage is TRBJ1-1; D unresolved. This CDR3 comprises 16 residues. The V end was cut by 3 bases, the J end by 1 base, with 15 bases between. The germline gives CDR1 ENHRY, CDR2 SYGVKD.

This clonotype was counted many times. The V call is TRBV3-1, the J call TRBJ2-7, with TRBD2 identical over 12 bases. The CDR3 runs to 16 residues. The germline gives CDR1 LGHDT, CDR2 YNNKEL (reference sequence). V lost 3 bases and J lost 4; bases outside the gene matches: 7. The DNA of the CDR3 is TGTGCCAGCAGCCAGCCCGGACTAGCGGGGTTGTACGAGCAGTACTTC. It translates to CASSQPGLAGLYEQYF.

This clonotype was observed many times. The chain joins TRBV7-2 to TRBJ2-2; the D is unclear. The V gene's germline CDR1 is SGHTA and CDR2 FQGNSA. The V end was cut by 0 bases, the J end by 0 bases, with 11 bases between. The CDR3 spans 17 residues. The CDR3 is CASSLALGLSNTGELFF. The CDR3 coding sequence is TGTGCCAGCAGCTTAGCGCTAGGGTTATCGAACACCGGGGAGCTGTTTTTT.